The entry below describes one T cell receptor beta chain. This specimen comes from a study of cytomegalovirus exposure and HLA in healthy donors. V lost 5 bases and J lost 1, with 6 bases in between. Germline values: CDR1 SGHRS, CDR2 YFSETQ. CDR3 length: 12 amino acids. The PCR employed 60 Vbeta primers together with 13 Jbeta primers. Repertoires were generated with immunoSEQ multiplex PCR, while TCRdb's copy carries only in-frame clones and drops some. The table shows 72,000 or so clones, with 74% occurring only once. The origin of this receptor is a human donor in good health. The sequencing input was PBMCs. J is TRBJ1-1 and V is TRBV5-1; D call uncertain. This CDR3 is CASRWRNTEAFF. In nucleotides, the CDR3 is TGCGCCAGCAGATGGAGGAACACTGAAGCTTTCTTT.